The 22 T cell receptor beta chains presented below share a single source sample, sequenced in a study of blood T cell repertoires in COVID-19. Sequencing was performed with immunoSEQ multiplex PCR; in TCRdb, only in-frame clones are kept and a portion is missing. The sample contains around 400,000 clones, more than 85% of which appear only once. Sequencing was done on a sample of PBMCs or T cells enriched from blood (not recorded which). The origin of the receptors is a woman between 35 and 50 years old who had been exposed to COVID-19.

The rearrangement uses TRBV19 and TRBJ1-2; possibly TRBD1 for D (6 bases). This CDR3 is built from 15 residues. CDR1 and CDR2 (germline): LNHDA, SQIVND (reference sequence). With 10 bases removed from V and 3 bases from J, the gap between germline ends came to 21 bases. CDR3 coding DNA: TGTGCCACCAAAAAGGGGGAACGGAGCTACTATGGCTACACCTTC. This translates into CATKKGERSYYGYTF.

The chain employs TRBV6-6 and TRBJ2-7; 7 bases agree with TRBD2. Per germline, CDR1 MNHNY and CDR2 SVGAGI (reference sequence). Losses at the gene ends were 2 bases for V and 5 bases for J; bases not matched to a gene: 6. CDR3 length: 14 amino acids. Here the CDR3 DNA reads TGTGCCAGCAGTTACATAGGACTAGGCCACGAGCAGTACTTC. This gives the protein CASSYIGLGHEQYF.

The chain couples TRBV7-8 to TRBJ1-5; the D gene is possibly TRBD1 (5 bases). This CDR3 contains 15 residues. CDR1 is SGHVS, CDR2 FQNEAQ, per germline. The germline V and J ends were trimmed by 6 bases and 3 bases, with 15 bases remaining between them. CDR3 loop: CASSFLDRSNQPQHF. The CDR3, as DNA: TGTGCCAGCAGTTTCCTCGACAGATCCAATCAGCCCCAGCATTTT.

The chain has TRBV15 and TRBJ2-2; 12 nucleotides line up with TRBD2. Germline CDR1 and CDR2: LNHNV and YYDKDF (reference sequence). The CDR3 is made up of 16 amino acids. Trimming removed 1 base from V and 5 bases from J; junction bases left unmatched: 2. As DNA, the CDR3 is TGTGCCACCAGCAGAGTGCTAGCGGGAGGGACCGGGGAGCTGTTTTTT. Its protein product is CATSRVLAGGTGELFF.

The DNA for the CDR3 is TGTGCCAGCAGCCAAGCCCTCGAGCAGTACTTC. Protein product: CASSQALEQYF. V is TRBV3-1 (or the pseudogene TRBV3-2) and J is TRBJ2-7; no definite D call. Per the germline V gene, CDR1 is LGHDT and CDR2 is YNNKEL (reference sequence). Trimming took off 1 base at V and 6 bases at J, with 4 bases between the two ends. The CDR3 contains 11 residues.

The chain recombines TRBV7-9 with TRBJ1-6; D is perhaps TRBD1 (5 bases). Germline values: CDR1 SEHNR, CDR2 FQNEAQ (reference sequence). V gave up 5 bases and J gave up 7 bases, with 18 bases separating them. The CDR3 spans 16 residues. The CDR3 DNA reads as TGTGCCAGCAGCCCTGACACGGGACTTCGAAATTCACCCCTCCACTTT. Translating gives CASSPDTGLRNSPLHF.

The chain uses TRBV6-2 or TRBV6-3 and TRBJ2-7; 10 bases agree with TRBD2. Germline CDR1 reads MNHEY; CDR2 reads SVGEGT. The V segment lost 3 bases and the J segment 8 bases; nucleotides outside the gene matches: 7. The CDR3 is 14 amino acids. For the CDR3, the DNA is TGTGCCAGCAGTTATAGTCTAGCGGGAGACAAGCAGTACTTC. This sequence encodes CASSYSLAGDKQYF.

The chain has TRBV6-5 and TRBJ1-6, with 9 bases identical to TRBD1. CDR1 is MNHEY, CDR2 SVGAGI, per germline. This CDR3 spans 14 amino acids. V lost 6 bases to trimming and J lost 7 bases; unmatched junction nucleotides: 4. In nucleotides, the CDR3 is TGTGCCAGCAGCGACGGGACAGGGAATTCACCCCTCCACTTT. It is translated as CASSDGTGNSPLHF.

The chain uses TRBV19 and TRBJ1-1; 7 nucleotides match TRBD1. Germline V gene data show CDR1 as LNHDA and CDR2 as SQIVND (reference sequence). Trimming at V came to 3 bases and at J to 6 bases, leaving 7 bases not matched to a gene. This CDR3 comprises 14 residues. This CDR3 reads CASSMLRGSAEAFF. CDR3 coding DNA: TGTGCCAGTAGTATGCTCAGGGGGTCCGCTGAAGCTTTCTTT.

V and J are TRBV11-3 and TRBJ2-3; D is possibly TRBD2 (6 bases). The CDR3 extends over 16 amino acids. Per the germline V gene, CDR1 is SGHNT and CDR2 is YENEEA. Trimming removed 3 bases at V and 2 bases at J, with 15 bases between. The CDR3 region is CASSFWGVQDTDTQYF. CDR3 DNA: TGTGCCAGCAGCTTTTGGGGGGTTCAGGACACAGATACGCAGTATTTT. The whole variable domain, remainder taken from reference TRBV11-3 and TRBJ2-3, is EAGVVQSPRYKIIEKKQPVAFWCNPISGHNTLYWYLQNLGQGPELLIRYENEEAVDDSQLPKDRFSAERLKGVDSTLKIQPAELGDSAVYLCASSFWGVQDTDTQYFGPGTRLTVL.

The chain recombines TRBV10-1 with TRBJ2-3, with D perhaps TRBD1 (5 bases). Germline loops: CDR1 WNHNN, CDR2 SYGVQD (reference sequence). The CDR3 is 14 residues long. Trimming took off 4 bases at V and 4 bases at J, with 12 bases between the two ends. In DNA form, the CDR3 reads TGCGCCAGCAGTGCCAGGGCCCTCGCAGATACGCAGTATTTT. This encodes CASSARALADTQYF.

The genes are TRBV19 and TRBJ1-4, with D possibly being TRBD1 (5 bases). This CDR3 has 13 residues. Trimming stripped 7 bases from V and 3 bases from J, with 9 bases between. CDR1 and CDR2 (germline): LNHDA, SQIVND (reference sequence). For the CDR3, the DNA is TGTGCCAGTACCAGGGCGCCTAATGAAAAACTGTTTTTT. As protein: CASTRAPNEKLFF.

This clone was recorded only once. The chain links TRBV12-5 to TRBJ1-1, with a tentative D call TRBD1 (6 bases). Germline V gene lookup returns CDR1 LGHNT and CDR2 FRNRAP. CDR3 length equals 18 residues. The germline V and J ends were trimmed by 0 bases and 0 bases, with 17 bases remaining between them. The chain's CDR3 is CASGLVLKEGQLNTEAFF. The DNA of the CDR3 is TGTGCTAGTGGTTTGGTCCTGAAAGAGGGACAACTGAACACTGAAGCTTTCTTT.

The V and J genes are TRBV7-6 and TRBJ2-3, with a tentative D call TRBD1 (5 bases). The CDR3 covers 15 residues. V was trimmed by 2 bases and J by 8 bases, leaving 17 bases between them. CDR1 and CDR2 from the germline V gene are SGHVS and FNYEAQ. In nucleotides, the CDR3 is TGTGCCAGCAGCTTAATGGTTGGCAGGGCCGGTACGCAGTATTTT. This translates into CASSLMVGRAGTQYF. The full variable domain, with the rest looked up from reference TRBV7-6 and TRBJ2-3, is GAGVSQSPRYKVTKRGQDVALRCDPISGHVSLYWYRQALGQGPEFLTYFNYEAQQDKSGLPNDRFSAERPEGSISTLTIQRTEQRDSAMYRCASSLMVGRAGTQYFGPGTRLTVL.

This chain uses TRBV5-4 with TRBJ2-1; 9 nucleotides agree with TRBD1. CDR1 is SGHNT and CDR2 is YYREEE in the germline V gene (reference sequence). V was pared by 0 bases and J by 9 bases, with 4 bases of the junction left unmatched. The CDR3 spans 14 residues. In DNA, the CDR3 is TGTGCCAGCAGCTTGGAACAGGGGGCCTTTGAGCAGTTCTTC. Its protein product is CASSLEQGAFEQFF.

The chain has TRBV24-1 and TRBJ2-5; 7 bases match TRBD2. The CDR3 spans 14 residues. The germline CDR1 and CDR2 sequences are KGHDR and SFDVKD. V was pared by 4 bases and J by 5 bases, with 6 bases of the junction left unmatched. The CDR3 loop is CATSDLSGIETQYF. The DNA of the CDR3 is TGTGCCACCAGTGACCTAAGCGGGATTGAGACCCAGTACTTC.

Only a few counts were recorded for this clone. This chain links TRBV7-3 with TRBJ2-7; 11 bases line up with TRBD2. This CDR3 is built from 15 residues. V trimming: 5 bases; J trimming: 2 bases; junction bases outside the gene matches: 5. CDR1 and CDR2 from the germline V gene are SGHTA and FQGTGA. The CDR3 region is CASSTSGGGTYEQYF. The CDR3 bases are TGTGCCAGCAGCACTAGCGGGGGTGGAACCTACGAGCAGTACTTC. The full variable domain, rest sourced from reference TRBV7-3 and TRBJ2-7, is GAGVSQTPSNKVTEKGKYVELRCDPISGHTALYWYRQSLGQGPEFLIYFQGTGAADDSGLPNDRFFAVRPEGSVSTLKIQRTERGDSAVYLCASSTSGGGTYEQYFGPGTRLTVT.

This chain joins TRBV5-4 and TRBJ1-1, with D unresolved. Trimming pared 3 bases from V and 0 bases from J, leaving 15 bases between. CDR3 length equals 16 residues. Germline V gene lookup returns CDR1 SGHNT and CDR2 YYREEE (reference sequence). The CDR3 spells CASSSPRGHMNTEAFF. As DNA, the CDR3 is TGTGCCAGCAGCTCCCCCCGAGGGCACATGAACACTGAAGCTTTCTTT.

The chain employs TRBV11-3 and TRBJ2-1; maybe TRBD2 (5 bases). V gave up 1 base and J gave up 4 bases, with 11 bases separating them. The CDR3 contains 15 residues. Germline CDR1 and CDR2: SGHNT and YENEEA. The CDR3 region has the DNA TGTGCCAGCAGCTTAGGACGGCGCGGGTACAATGAGCAGTTCTTC. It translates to CASSLGRRGYNEQFF.

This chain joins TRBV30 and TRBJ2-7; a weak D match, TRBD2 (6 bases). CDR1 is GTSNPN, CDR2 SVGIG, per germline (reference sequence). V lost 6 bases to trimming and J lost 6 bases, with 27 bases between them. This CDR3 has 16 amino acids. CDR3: CACSRGIGGRMGEQYF. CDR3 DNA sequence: TGTGCCTGCAGTCGGGGGATTGGTGGAAGGATGGGCGAGCAGTACTTC.

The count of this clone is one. The CDR3 spells CASSYPRTVSYSYNEQFF. The CDR3 nucleotides are TGTGCCAGCAGTTACCCCAGGACAGTAAGTTACTCCTACAATGAGCAGTTCTTC. The rearrangement links TRBV6-2 or TRBV6-3 to TRBJ2-1; D perhaps matches TRBD1 (6 bases). Germline V lookup: CDR1 MNHEY, CDR2 SVGEGT. The CDR3 totals 18 residues. V lost 2 bases to trimming and J lost 0 bases, with 17 bases between them.

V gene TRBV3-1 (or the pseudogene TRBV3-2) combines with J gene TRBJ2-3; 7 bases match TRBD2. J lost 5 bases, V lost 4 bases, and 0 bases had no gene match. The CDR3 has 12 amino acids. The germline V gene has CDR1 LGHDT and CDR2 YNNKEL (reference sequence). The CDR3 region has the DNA TGTGCCAGCAGCCGGGGGGGAGATACGCAGTATTTT. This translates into CASSRGGDTQYF.